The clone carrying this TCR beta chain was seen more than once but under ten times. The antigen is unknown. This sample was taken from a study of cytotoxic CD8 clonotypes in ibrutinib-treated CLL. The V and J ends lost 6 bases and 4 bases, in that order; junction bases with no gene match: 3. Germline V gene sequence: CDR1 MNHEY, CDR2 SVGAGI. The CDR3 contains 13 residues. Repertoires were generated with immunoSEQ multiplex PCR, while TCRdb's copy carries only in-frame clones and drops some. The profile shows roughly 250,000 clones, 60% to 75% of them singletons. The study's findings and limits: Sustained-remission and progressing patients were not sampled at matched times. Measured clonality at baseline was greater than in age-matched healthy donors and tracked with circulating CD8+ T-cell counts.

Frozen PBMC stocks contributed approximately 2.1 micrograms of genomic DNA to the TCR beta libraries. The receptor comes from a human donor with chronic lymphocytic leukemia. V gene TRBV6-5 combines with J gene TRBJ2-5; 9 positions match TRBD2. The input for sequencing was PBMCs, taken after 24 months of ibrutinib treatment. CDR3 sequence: CASRLLAGETQYF. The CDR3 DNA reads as TGTGCCAGCAGACTACTAGCGGGAGAGACCCAGTACTTC.